This T cell receptor (beta chain) was retrieved from a study of cytomegalovirus exposure and HLA in healthy donors. Study-wide findings and caveats: More clonal expansion characterized HLA-associated TCR beta chains than equally common others in a later analysis.

60 Vbeta and 13 Jbeta primers were used in PCR. Sequencing was performed with immunoSEQ multiplex PCR; in TCRdb, only in-frame clones are kept and a portion is missing. The repertoire has over 150,000 clones, around 68% of them found once; the top ten carry under 2.5%. This clone appeared a few times. Its specificity is not known. Sequencing was performed on PBMCs. This receptor was identified in a man under 40 in good health and CMV-seronegative.

CDR3: CAISESLGQAHSGANVLTF. The CDR3 nucleotides are TGTGCCATCAGTGAGTCGCTGGGACAGGCACACTCTGGGGCCAACGTCCTGACTTTC. J is TRBJ2-6 and V is TRBV10-3, with 8 bases aligning to TRBD1. This CDR3 has 19 residues. CDR1 and CDR2 (germline): ENHRY, SYGVKD. The V and J ends lost 0 bases and 0 bases, in that order; junction bases with no gene match: 7.